The present entry profiles one T cell receptor beta chain with its context. In this sample, this clonotype turned up a few times. This receptor's antigen is unknown. No base quality information exists; no much larger clone differs at one position. Ficoll-Paque density gradient centrifugation was the method used to isolate PBMCs. These data belong to a study of T-cell memory formation after mild COVID-19 (dated by TCRdb to the early 2020s). With respect to the entire study: TCR sequence clusters from the two donors were largely donor specific. Longitudinal TCRalpha and TCRbeta repertoire sequencing tracked T-cell clones expanding and contracting after mild COVID-19 in a couple of donors. Two young, previously healthy adult volunteers made up the cohort, one male and one female. Broad study findings and their caveats: The study covered only two mild cases, and larger cohorts including severe cases with pre-infection samples were considered necessary. From day 15 to 85, contracting clones showed balanced CD4/CD8 phenotypes, whereas a second wave of clones that expanded from day 15 to 37 leaned towards CD4+. Whether the second-wave clones peaking on day 37 were SARS-CoV-2 specific was not confirmed. Some responding clones were detected in pre-infection memory, which suggested that pre-existing cross-reactive memory T cells had joined the SARS-CoV-2 response. Contracting CD4+ clones were found mainly in CM and EM memory subsets, while CD8+ clones were enriched in EMRA.

TCRdb lists the instrument as Illumina NovaSeq 6000. TCRalpha and TCRbeta cDNA libraries were built by 5'RACE with constant-segment primers, adding sample barcodes and unique molecular identifiers. RNA was extracted from every sample with Trizol reagent. Libraries were amplified in two PCR steps, with a second sample barcode and Illumina TruSeq adapters added in the second step. Libraries were sequenced on an Illumina NovaSeq with 2 x 150 bp paired-end reads. In the authors' own workflow: Demultiplexing of reads and collapsing into UMI-guided consensus sequences were performed with migec v1.2.7. Using mixcr v2.1.11, UMI consensuses were aligned to TRA and TRB V and J templates and then assembled into clonotypes. A clonotype was counted as expanded or contracted only if both edgeR and NoisET called the change significant, with noise models trained on biological replicates. For edgeR calls, the thresholds were a false discovery rate-adjusted p below 0.01 and a log2 fold-change of 1. PCA with hierarchical clustering of max-normalized trajectories of the 1000 most abundant clonotypes was used as exploratory dynamics analysis. Separately sequenced CD4+ and CD8+ repertoires were used to assign a CD4 or CD8 phenotype to each responding clone. TCRdb redid the processing of the public reads, applying fastp at Q25 and MiXCR, and retained in-frame beta chains. Rows matching on CDR3 protein sequence are summarized as one entry with the most common DNA and genes. The V and J calls come from TCRdb's annotation, not from the publication. The sample includes some 300,000 distinct CDR3 sequences, with roughly 19% observed a single time. Around 21% of the sample belongs to the ten largest clones.

V trim: 2 bases; J trim: 4 bases; unmatched bases: 2. Based on the germline V gene, the CDR1 and CDR2 sequences are SGDLS and YYNGEE. The CDR3 measures 15 amino acids from cysteine to phenylalanine. CDR3 DNA only is kept here, 45 bases in frame from base 1. The sample taken for sequencing was PBMCs or a T cell subset sorted from them (not recorded which). The rearranged segments are TRBV9 and TRBJ2-1, and 11 bases in between align with TRBD2. The TCR was taken from a man aged 18 to 29 who had mild COVID-19 (a few samples of this study predate the infection). The sample titles of this study are shuffled in the database, so cell type and time point are left out; the donor was told from shared clones. The nucleotide sequence is given as TGTGCCAGCAGCGTCCGACTAGCGGGGTACAATGAGCAGTTCTTC. This translates into CASSVRLAGYNEQFF.